Included here is one TCR beta chain sequence, with context. Germline-derived CDR1 and CDR2 are SGHNT and YYREEE (reference sequence). V shed 0 bases and J shed 0 bases, with 6 bases lying between them. The CDR3 is 14 residues long. Profiling relied on immunoSEQ multiplex PCR, and the TCRdb table lists in-frame clones only, not all of them. Of a few hundred thousand clones in the sample, 85% to 90% were seen once. The entry originates in a study of blood T cell repertoires in COVID-19. Study at large: The United States, Italy and Spain supplied acute and convalescent COVID-19 samples. T cells, B-cell-depleted T cells, or PBMCs supplied cDNA or gDNA.

The clonotype comes from a middle-aged woman who had recovered from COVID-19. The sequenced sample was peripheral blood. The rearrangement links TRBV5-4 to TRBJ1-1; D possibly corresponds to TRBD1 (5 bases). CDR3 sequence reads: CASSLGRVNTEAFF. CDR3 nucleotides: TGTGCCAGCAGCTTGGGCAGGGTGAACACTGAAGCTTTCTTT.